This T cell receptor beta chain was sequenced during a study of T-cell reconstitution after alpha-beta-depleted transplantation in children. Points from the study as a whole: Newly produced T cells mostly accounted for T-cell counts and diversity one year post-transplant.

Construction of the TCRbeta library involved unique molecular identifiers. One entry per CDR3 protein, called by TCRdb with MiXCR from the PCR reads. Altogether tens of thousands of distinct CDR3 sequences are present, roughly 4.5% being singletons, with the ten largest covering 18%. At least ten counts were recorded for this clonotype. Its specificity is unknown. This material consisted of PBMCs, mostly from graft donor cells, taken 180 days after TCRalphabeta/CD19-depleted stem cell transplant. The clonotype originates from a boy younger than two who had a stem cell transplant for acute myeloid leukemia, so the T cells may come from the graft donor.

CDR3 DNA: TGTGCCAGCAAGAATACAGGGGACGCCTACGAGCAGTACTTC. Its protein is CASKNTGDAYEQYF. This chain connects TRBV6-5 to TRBJ2-7; 7 nucleotides align to TRBD1. Trimming removed 7 bases from V and 2 bases from J; junction bases left unmatched: 8. Germline values: CDR1 MNHEY, CDR2 SVGAGI. This CDR3 is 14 amino acids long.